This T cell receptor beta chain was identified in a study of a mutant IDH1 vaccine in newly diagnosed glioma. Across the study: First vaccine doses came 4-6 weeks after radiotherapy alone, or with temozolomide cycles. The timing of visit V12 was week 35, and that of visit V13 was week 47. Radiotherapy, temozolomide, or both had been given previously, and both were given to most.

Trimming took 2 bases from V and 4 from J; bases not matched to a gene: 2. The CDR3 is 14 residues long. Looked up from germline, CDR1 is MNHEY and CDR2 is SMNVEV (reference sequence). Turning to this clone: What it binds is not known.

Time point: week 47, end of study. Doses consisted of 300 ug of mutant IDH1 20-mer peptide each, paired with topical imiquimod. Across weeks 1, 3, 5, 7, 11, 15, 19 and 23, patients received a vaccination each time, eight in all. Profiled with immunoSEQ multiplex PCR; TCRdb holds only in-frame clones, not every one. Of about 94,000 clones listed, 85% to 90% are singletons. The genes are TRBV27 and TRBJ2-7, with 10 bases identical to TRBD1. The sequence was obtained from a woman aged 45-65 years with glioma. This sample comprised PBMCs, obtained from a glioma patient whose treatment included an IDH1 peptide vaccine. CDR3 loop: CASSLDRGLYEQYF. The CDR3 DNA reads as TGTGCCAGCAGTTTAGACAGGGGGCTTTACGAGCAGTACTTC.